This T cell receptor beta chain was obtained from a study of cytomegalovirus exposure and HLA in healthy donors. Study-level results: Indistinguishable V segments such as TRBV6-2 and TRBV6-3 were excluded.

For this clone: Its antigen is currently unknown.

Germline V CDR1 and CDR2: MNHEY, SVGAGI. This CDR3 has 14 amino acids. V shed 5 bases, J shed 4 bases, and the junction held 4 bases outside the gene matches. This PCR relied on a set of 60 Vbeta primers and 13 Jbeta primers. TCRdb's copy holds only in-frame clones and misses some; the assay was immunoSEQ multiplex PCR. Among around 160,000 clones listed, around three quarters were seen once. This TCR was sampled from a man in his forties in good health and CMV-seropositive. This rearrangement joins TRBV6-5 to TRBJ2-1, with 8 bases fitting TRBD2. What was sequenced was PBMCs. The CDR3 DNA reads as TGTGCCAGCAGTCCTAGCGGGTCGTACAATGAGCAGTTCTTC. Protein sequence: CASSPSGSYNEQFF.